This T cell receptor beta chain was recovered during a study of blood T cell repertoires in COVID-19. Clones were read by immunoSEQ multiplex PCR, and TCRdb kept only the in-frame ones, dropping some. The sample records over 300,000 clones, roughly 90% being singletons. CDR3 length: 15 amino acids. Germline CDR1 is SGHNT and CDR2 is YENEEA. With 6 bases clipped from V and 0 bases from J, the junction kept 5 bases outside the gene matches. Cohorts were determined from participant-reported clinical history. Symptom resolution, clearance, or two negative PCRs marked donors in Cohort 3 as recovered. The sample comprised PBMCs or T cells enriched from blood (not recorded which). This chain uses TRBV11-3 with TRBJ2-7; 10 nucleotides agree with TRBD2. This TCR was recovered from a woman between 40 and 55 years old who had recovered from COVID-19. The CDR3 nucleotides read TGTGCCAGCAGTCCCGGACTAGCGGTCTCCTACGAGCAGTACTTC. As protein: CASSPGLAVSYEQYF.